The 26 T cell receptor beta chains below were found in one sample sequenced in a study of T-cell memory formation after mild COVID-19. TCRdb processed the 5' RACE reads anew with MiXCR; each CDR3 protein has one entry. This table holds approximately 260,000 distinct CDR3 sequences, 16% found once. Material: PBMCs or a T cell subset sorted from them (not recorded which). All receptors derive from a young man who had mild COVID-19 (a few samples of this study predate the infection). Cell type and time point are not known.

J is TRBJ2-5 and V is TRBV12-3 or TRBV12-4, with D possibly being TRBD2 (8 bases). The length of the CDR3 is 14 residues. V dropped 4 bases and J dropped 4 bases, with 13 bases sitting between them. The DNA for the CDR3 is TGTGCCAGCAGTTCGGGAGGGGGCGGAGAGACCCAGTACTTC. Amino acids: CASSSGGGGETQYF.

The chain is built from TRBV6-5 and TRBJ2-5, with 10 bases identical to TRBD2. With V trimmed by 6 bases and J by 6 bases, 7 bases remained unmatched. Germline-derived CDR1 and CDR2 are MNHEY and SVGAGI. The CDR3 spans 14 residues. The CDR3 nucleotides read TGTGCCAGCAGGGCAGCGGGGGGGCGGAAGACCCAGTACTTC. This translates into CASRAAGGRKTQYF.

In its sample, this clonotype was seen a few times. This chain links TRBV7-2 with TRBJ1-6, with D maybe TRBD1 (6 bases). The CDR3 loop spans 14 amino acids. CDR1 SGHTA and CDR2 FQGNSA come from the germline V gene. V was pared by 4 bases and J by 9 bases, with 13 bases between. CDR3 residues: CASSWTEGRSPLHF. In DNA form, the CDR3 reads TGTGCCAGCAGCTGGACAGAGGGACGTTCACCCCTCCACTTT.

This clonotype was observed a few times. The chain combines TRBV5-1 with TRBJ1-6, with D maybe TRBD1 (5 bases). V gave up 0 bases and J gave up 4 bases, with 8 bases separating them. The CDR3 totals 15 residues. Germline-derived CDR1 and CDR2 are SGHRS and YFSETQ. The CDR3 loop reads CASSLVPGYNSPLHF. The CDR3 nucleotides are TGCGCCAGCAGCTTGGTTCCAGGGTATAATTCACCCCTCCACTTT.

This clonotype occurred many times. The rearrangement joins TRBV5-1 to TRBJ2-7; no definite D call. Germline values: CDR1 SGHRS, CDR2 YFSETQ. V lost 0 bases and J 4 bases, leaving 5 bases between the germline ends. The CDR3 runs 12 residues. Here the CDR3 reads CASSLGQYEQYF. CDR3 coding DNA: TGCGCCAGCAGCTTGGGACAATACGAGCAGTACTTC. Using reference TRBV5-1 and TRBJ2-7 for the parts outside the CDR3, the full variable domain is KAGVTQTPRYLIKTRGQQVTLSCSPISGHRSVSWYQQTPGQGLQFLFEYFSETQRNKGNFPGRFSGRQFSNSRSEMNVSTLELGDSALYLCASSLGQYEQYFGPGTRLTVT.

This clonotype has ten or more counts. This chain uses TRBV5-1 with TRBJ1-1; tentative D call: TRBD1 (5 bases). The CDR3 is 13 residues long. The germline V gene has CDR1 SGHRS and CDR2 YFSETQ. The V gene lost 0 bases and the J gene lost 5 bases, with 8 bases spanning the gap. DNA for the CDR3: TGCGCCAGCAGCTTGGAGGGGAGAACTGAAGCTTTCTTT. Protein: CASSLEGRTEAFF.

The chain joins TRBV7-2 to TRBJ1-2; no definite D call. There are 12 residues in the CDR3. With 5 bases removed from V and 8 bases from J, the gap between germline ends came to 12 bases. Germline values: CDR1 SGHTA, CDR2 FQGNSA. CDR3 loop: CASSTYGRGYTF. As DNA, the CDR3 is TGTGCCAGCAGCACCTACGGGAGGGGCTACACCTTC.

This chain uses TRBV5-1 with TRBJ2-7; weak D call: TRBD1 (5 bases). V lost 6 bases and J 2 bases, leaving 6 bases between the germline ends. The length of the CDR3 is 11 residues. The germline V gene has CDR1 SGHRS and CDR2 YFSETQ. The CDR3 protein is CASKGAYEQYF. DNA of the CDR3: TGCGCCAGCAAAGGGGCCTACGAGCAGTACTTC.

J is TRBJ2-5 and V is TRBV12-2. TRBV12-2 is termed a pseudogene. The CDR3 length is 13 residues. CDR3 DNA: TGTGCAAGTCGCTTCATAGGAGAAGAGACCCAGTACTTC. This sequence encodes CASRFIGEETQYF.

V usage is TRBV10-3 and J usage is TRBJ2-1; 8 bases fit TRBD1. Germline V lookup: CDR1 ENHRY, CDR2 SYGVKD. V was pared by 8 bases and J by 6 bases, with 6 bases of the junction left unmatched. The CDR3 is 13 amino acids. The CDR3 DNA reads TGTGCCATCCGAGGGACAGGAGTCAATGAGCAGTTCTTC. Translated, it gives CAIRGTGVNEQFF.

This clonotype was counted many times. The chain couples TRBV7-2 to TRBJ1-1; D ambiguous. Germline CDR1 and CDR2: SGHTA and FQGNSA. V shed 2 bases and J shed 1 base, with 8 bases lying between them. The CDR3 contains 14 residues. The CDR3 nucleotides read TGTGCCAGCAGCTTAAGGGCCCAGAACACTGAAGCTTTCTTT. As protein: CASSLRAQNTEAFF.

This clonotype was counted only a few times. The rearrangement uses TRBV5-5 and TRBJ1-1, with TRBD1 matching over 7 bases. V dropped 5 bases and J dropped 4; count of bases not matched to a gene: 8. Germline loops: CDR1 SGHKS, CDR2 YYEKEE (reference sequence). This CDR3 is built from 14 residues. CDR3 residues: CASSQTSGGTEAFF. CDR3 sequence (DNA): TGTGCCAGCAGTCAAACCTCAGGGGGCACTGAAGCTTTCTTT.

The chain links TRBV28 to TRBJ2-7; D not certain. The V gene's germline CDR1 is MDHEN and CDR2 SYDVKM. Trimming stripped 4 bases from V and 2 bases from J, with 6 bases between. The CDR3 runs 12 residues. DNA of the CDR3: TGTGCCAGCAGTTCTGCAGCCTACGAGCAGTACGTC. This sequence encodes CASSSAAYEQYV.

The chain combines TRBV5-1 with TRBJ1-2, with a tentative D call TRBD1 (5 bases). The germline V gene encodes CDR1 SGHRS and CDR2 YFSETQ. This CDR3 contains 14 residues. V lost 0 bases, J lost 8 bases, and 14 bases lay in between. The CDR3 DNA reads as TGCGCCAGCAGCTTGGAGGGGTTGGTTCGAGGCTACACCTTC. Protein sequence: CASSLEGLVRGYTF. Complete variable domain (other parts from reference TRBV5-1 and TRBJ1-2): KAGVTQTPRYLIKTRGQQVTLSCSPISGHRSVSWYQQTPGQGLQFLFEYFSETQRNKGNFPGRFSGRQFSNSRSEMNVSTLELGDSALYLCASSLEGLVRGYTFGSGTRLTVV.

The V gene is TRBV11-1, the J gene TRBJ2-3, with D tentatively TRBD2 (7 bases). Trimming took off 5 bases at V and 5 bases at J, with 17 bases between the two ends. The length of the CDR3 is 15 residues. CDR1 is SGHAT and CDR2 is FQDESV in the germline V gene (reference sequence). The CDR3 DNA follows: TGTGCCAGCAGCCCAGTGGGCGGGGGCGGAGATACGCAGTATTTT. Its translation: CASSPVGGGGDTQYF.

This clonotype has a handful of counts. This rearrangement joins TRBV5-1 to TRBJ1-2; the D is unclear. Deletions cut 0 bases from V and 8 bases from J, with 11 bases between. CDR3 length: 13 residues. Germline lookup yields CDR1 SGHRS and CDR2 YFSETQ. The CDR3 DNA reads TGCGCCAGCAGCTTGGTCGGGCGAGACGGCTACACCTTC. It yields the protein CASSLVGRDGYTF.

This clonotype has only one observation. The gene calls are TRBV27 and TRBJ1-2, with D possibly being TRBD1 (5 bases). V lost 3 bases and J lost 2, with 19 bases in between. The CDR3 length is 17 residues. The germline gives CDR1 MNHEY, CDR2 SMNVEV (reference sequence). The CDR3 protein is CASSFESGGRRNYGYTF. CDR3 in DNA: TGTGCCAGCAGTTTTGAAAGCGGGGGAAGGAGAAACTATGGCTACACCTTC.

This clonotype was detected a few times. The chain carries TRBV11-2 and TRBJ2-1, with 7 bases aligning to TRBD1. V gave up 1 base and J gave up 10 bases; unmatched junction bases: 4. In germline, CDR1 is SGHAT, CDR2 FQNNGV. This CDR3 is 13 amino acids long. Here the CDR3 DNA reads TGTGCCAGCAGCTTAGGACAGGGATTGGAGCAGTTCTTC. Protein: CASSLGQGLEQFF.

V is TRBV13 and J is TRBJ2-3, with 7 nucleotides matching TRBD2. Germline loops: CDR1 PRHDT, CDR2 FYEKMQ (reference sequence). V was clipped by 4 bases and J by 0 bases; unmatched bases: 7. The CDR3 runs 16 residues. The CDR3: CASSWQTGGSTDTQYF. In DNA, the CDR3 is TGTGCCAGCAGCTGGCAGACGGGGGGAAGCACAGATACGCAGTATTTT.

The V and J genes are TRBV7-9 and TRBJ1-1, with 9 nucleotides matching TRBD1. Germline V gives CDR1 SEHNR, CDR2 FQNEAQ (reference sequence). The junction had 5 bases not matched to a gene; V was cut back by 9 bases and J by 3 bases. The CDR3 length is 13 residues. The CDR3 is CASRDREDTEAFF. The CDR3, as DNA: TGTGCCAGTCGGGACAGGGAGGACACTGAAGCTTTCTTT.

This chain uses TRBV27 with TRBJ2-1, with D unclear. The CDR3 consists of 12 residues. CDR1 and CDR2 (germline): MNHEY, SMNVEV (reference sequence). Trimming left V 6 bases short and J 7 bases short, with 10 bases between. CDR3 loop: CASRSPSNEQFF. DNA for the CDR3: TGTGCCAGCAGAAGCCCCAGTAATGAGCAGTTCTTC.

The chain carries TRBV3-1 and TRBJ2-7, with unresolved D. CDR1 LGHDT and CDR2 YNNKEL come from the germline V gene (reference sequence). This CDR3 has 14 amino acids. The ends were cut back, 0 bases at V and 2 bases at J, with 8 bases in the middle. The CDR3 protein is CASSQDRAAYEQYF. CDR3 bases: TGTGCCAGCAGCCAAGATAGGGCAGCCTACGAGCAGTACTTC.

This clonotype has more than one count but fewer than ten. V usage is TRBV7-2 and J usage is TRBJ1-5; no clear D. The CDR3 extends over 13 amino acids. Germline assignment: CDR1 SGHTA and CDR2 FQGNSA. V was cut by 1 base and J by 3 bases, with 4 bases left in between. The CDR3 here is CASSLDHNQPQHF. The DNA of the CDR3 is TGTGCCAGCAGCTTAGACCACAATCAGCCCCAGCATTTT.

The chain combines TRBV7-2 with TRBJ1-2, with a possible D match to TRBD1 (6 bases). Trimming cost V 5 bases and J 4 bases, with 14 bases left between them. This CDR3 region has 14 residues. Germline CDR1 is SGHTA and CDR2 is FQGNSA. The CDR3 spells CASSVGQHSYGYTF. Written as DNA, the CDR3 is TGTGCCAGCAGCGTTGGACAGCACTCCTATGGCTACACCTTC. The whole variable domain, remainder taken from reference TRBV7-2 and TRBJ1-2, is GAGVSQSPSNKVTEKGKDVELRCDPISGHTALYWYRQSLGQGLEFLIYFQGNSAPDKSGLPSDRFSAERTGGSVSTLTIQRTQQEDSAVYLCASSVGQHSYGYTFGSGTRLTVV.

This clonotype was detected a few times. V usage is TRBV27 and J usage is TRBJ2-5; a weak D match, TRBD2 (6 bases). Germline loops: CDR1 MNHEY, CDR2 SMNVEV (reference sequence). Trimming removed 4 bases at V and 9 bases at J, with 9 bases between. This CDR3 contains 11 residues. The DNA for the CDR3 is TGTGCCAGCAGTTCCGGCGGGGCCCAGTACTTC. This gives the protein CASSSGGAQYF.

V is TRBV5-1 and J is TRBJ2-7, with 7 bases lining up with TRBD1. The V segment lost 4 bases and the J segment 3 bases; nucleotides outside the gene matches: 10. CDR1 and CDR2 (germline): SGHRS, YFSETQ. The length of the CDR3 is 15 residues. CDR3 amino acids: CASSPGTETFYEQYF. The CDR3 nucleotides read TGCGCCAGCAGCCCCGGGACAGAAACATTCTACGAGCAGTACTTC. Based on the CDR3 plus reference TRBV5-1 and TRBJ2-7, the full variable domain is KAGVTQTPRYLIKTRGQQVTLSCSPISGHRSVSWYQQTPGQGLQFLFEYFSETQRNKGNFPGRFSGRQFSNSRSEMNVSTLELGDSALYLCASSPGTETFYEQYFGPGTRLTVT.